This paragraph covers one T cell receptor beta chain sequence. The antigen is not known. V was cut by 3 bases and J by 6 bases, with 8 bases left in between. Germline CDR1 and CDR2: LGHDT and YNNKEL (reference sequence). The CDR3 sequence is 12 residues long. This entry comes from a study of post-analysis software for immune sequencing data. Overall study context: Disease courses included relapsing-remitting, secondary progressive and progressive-relapsing multiple sclerosis. Study-wide results and limits: When patients were compared with controls, about five TRBV segments were more frequent, TRBV5-6, TRBV5-1 and TRBV20-1 among them. Batch-mates among the samples co-clustered strongly by F measure. Compared against controls, patients with multiple sclerosis displayed significantly lower normalized Chao1 diversity.

Libraries were made from TCR beta cDNA, and they carried unique molecular identifiers. Approximately 550,000 cDNA molecules came from about 1 to 10 million T cells. TCRdb itself ran the PCR reads through MiXCR, one entry per CDR3 protein. The sample lists roughly 800,000 distinct CDR3 sequences, 25% to 30% occurring once. J is TRBJ1-2 and V is TRBV3-1; D is uncertain. The sequencing sample was made of blood. The clonotype was recovered from a girl aged 5 to 17 with multiple sclerosis. Here the CDR3 DNA reads TGTGCCAGCAGCCACCGATATGATGGCTACACCTTC. As protein: CASSHRYDGYTF.